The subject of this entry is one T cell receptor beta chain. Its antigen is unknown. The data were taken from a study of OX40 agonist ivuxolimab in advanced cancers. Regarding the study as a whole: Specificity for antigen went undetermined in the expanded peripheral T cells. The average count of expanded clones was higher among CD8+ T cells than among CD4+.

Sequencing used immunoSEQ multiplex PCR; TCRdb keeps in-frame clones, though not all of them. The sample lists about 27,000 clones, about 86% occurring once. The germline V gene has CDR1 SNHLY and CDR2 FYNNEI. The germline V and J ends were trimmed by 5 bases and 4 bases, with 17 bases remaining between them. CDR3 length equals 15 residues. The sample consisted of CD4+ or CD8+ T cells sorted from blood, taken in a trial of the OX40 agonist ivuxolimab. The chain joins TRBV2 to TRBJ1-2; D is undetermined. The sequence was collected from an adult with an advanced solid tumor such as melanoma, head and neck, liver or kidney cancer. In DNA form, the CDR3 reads TGTGCCAGCAGTCAAAAGGGCCTTCCCGTCTATGGCTACACCTTC. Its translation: CASSQKGLPVYGYTF.